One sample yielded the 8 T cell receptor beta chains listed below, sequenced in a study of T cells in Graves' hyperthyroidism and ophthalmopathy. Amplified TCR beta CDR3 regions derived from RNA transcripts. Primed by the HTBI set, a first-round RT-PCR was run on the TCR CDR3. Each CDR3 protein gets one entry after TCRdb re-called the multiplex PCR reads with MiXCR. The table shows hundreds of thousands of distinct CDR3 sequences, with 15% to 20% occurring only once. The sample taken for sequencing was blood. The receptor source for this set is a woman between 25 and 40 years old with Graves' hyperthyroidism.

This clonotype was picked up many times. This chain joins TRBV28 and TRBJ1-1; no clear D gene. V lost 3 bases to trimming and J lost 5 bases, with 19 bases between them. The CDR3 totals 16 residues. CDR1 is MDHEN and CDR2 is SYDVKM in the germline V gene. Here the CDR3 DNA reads TGTGCCAGCAGTTTTAAGCTCGATGGGTCGAAGACTGAAGCTTTCTTT. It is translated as CASSFKLDGSKTEAFF.

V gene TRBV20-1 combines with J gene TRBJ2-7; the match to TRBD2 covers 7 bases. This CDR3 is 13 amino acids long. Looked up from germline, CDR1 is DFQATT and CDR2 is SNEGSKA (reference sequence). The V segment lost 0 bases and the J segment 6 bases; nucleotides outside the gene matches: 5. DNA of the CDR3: TGCAGTGCTAGAGATTTTGGGAGGGCCGAGCAGTACTTC. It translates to CSARDFGRAEQYF.

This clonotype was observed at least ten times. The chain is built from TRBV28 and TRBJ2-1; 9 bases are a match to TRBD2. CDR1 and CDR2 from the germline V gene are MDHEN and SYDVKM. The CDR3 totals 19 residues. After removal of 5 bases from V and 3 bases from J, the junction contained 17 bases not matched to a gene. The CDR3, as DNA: TGTGCCAGCAGTCCCCTGGAGGGGGCAGGGACTAGCCTCTACAATGAGCAGTTCTTC. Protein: CASSPLEGAGTSLYNEQFF.

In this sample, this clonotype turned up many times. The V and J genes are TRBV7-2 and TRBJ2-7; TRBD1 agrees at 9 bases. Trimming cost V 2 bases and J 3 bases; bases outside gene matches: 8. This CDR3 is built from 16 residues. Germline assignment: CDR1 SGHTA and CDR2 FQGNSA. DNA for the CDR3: TGTGCCAGCAGCTTAATTGGGACAGGGCTAAACTACGAGCAGTACTTC. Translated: CASSLIGTGLNYEQYF.

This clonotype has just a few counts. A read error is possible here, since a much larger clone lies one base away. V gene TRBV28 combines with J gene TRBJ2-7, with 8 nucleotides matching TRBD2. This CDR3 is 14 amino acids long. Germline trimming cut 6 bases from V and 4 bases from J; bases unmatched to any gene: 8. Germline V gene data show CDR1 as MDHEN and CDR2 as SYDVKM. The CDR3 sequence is CASRPPSGGYEQYF. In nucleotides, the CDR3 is TGTGCCAGCAGACCCCCGAGCGGGGGTTACGAGCAGTACTTC.

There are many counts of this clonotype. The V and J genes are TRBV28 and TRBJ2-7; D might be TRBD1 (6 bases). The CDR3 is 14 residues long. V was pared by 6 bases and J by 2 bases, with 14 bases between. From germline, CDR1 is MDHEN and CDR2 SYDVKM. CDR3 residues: CASRGLDRTYEQYF. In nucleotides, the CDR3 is TGTGCCAGCAGAGGTCTGGACAGAACCTACGAGCAGTACTTC.

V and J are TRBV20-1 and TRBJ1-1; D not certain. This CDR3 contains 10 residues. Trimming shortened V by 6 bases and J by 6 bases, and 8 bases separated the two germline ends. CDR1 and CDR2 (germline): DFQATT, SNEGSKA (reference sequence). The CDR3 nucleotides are TGCAGTGCGCGGCAGGCTGAAGCTTTCTTT. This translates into CSARQAEAFF.

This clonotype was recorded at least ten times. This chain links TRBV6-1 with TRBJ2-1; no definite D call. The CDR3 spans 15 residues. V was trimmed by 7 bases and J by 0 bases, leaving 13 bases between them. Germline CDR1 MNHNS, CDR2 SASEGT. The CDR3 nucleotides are TGTGCCAGCAAACGGAGTTTTAGCTCCTACAATGAGCAGTTCTTC. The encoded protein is CASKRSFSSYNEQFF.